This T cell receptor (beta chain) stems from a study of cytomegalovirus exposure and HLA in healthy donors. General study points: In vitro, a few CMV-associated chains proved specific for CMV antigens.

The CDR3 is made up of 15 amino acids. In germline, CDR1 is MNHEY, CDR2 SVGAGI. Trimming at V came to 5 bases and at J to 1 base, leaving 5 bases not matched to a gene. Vbeta (60) and Jbeta (13) primers were used in the PCR. TCRdb keeps only in-frame clones here, not all; method: immunoSEQ multiplex PCR. This repertoire shows around 170,000 clones, around 77% found once; its top ten account for 2% to 2.5%. On this clone: The antigen is undetermined.

This TCR derives from a man in his 60s in good health and CMV-seronegative. Sequenced sample: PBMCs. This chain links TRBV6-5 with TRBJ1-5; 7 bases line up with TRBD1. CDR3 sequence: CASSPETGSNQPQHF. CDR3 nucleotide sequence: TGTGCCAGCAGTCCGGAGACAGGGAGCAATCAGCCCCAGCATTTT.